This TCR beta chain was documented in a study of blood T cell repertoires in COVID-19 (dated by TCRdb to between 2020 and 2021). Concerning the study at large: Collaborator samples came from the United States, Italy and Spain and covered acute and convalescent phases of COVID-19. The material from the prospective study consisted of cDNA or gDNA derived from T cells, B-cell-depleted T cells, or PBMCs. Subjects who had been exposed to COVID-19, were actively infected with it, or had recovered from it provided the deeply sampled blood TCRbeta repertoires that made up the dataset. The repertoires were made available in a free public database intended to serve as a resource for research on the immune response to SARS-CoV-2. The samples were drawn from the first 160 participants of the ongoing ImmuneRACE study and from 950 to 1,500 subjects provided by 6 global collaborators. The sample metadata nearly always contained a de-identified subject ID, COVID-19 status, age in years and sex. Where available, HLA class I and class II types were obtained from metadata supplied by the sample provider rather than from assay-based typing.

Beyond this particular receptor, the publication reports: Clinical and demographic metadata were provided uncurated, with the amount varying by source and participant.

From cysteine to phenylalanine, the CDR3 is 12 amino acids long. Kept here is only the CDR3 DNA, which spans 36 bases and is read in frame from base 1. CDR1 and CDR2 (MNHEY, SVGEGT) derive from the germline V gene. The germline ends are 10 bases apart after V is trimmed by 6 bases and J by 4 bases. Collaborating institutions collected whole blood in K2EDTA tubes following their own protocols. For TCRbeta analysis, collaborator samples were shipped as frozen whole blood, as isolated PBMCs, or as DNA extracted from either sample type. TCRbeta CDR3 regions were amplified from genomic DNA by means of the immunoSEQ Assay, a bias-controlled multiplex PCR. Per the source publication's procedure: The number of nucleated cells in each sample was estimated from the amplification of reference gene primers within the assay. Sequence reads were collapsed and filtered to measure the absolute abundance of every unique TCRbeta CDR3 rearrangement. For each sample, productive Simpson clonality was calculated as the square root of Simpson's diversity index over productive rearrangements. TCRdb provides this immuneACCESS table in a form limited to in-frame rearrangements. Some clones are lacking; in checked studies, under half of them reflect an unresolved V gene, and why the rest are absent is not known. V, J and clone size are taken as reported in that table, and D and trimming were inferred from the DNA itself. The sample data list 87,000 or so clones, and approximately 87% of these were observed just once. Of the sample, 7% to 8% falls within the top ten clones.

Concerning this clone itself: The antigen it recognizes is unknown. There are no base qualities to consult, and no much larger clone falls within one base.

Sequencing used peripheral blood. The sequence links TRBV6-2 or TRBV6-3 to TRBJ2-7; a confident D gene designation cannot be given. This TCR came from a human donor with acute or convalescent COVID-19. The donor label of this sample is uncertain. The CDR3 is CASSIIRYEQYF. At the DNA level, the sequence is TGTGCCAGCAGCATTATCCGGTACGAGCAGTACTTC.